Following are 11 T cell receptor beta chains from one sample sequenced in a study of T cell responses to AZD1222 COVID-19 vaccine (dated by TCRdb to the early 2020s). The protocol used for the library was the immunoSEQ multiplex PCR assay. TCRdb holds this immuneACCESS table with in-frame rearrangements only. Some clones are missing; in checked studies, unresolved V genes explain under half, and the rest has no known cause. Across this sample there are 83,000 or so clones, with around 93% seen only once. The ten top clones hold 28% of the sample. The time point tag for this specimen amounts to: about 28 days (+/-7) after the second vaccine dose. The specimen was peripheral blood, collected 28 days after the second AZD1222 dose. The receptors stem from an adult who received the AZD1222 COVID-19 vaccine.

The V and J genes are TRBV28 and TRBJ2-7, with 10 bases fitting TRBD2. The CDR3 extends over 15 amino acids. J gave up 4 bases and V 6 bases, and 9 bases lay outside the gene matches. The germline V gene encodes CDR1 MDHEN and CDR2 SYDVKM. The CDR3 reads CASSPGLAASYEQYF. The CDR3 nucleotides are TGTGCCAGCAGCCCTGGACTAGCGGCTTCTTACGAGCAGTACTTC.

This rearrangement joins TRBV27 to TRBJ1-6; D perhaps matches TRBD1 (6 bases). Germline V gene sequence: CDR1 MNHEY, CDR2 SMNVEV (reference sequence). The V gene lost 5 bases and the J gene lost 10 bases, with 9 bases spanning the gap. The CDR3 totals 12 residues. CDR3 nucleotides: TGTGCCAGCAGTATCGGGGGCTCACCCCTCCACTTT. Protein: CASSIGGSPLHF.

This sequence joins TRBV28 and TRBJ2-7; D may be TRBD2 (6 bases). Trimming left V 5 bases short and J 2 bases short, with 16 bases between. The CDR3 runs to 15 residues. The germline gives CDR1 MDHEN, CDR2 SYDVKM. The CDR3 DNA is TGTGCCAGCAGTCCCCAAGGCGGGGTTACCTACGAGCAGTACTTC. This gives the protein CASSPQGGVTYEQYF.

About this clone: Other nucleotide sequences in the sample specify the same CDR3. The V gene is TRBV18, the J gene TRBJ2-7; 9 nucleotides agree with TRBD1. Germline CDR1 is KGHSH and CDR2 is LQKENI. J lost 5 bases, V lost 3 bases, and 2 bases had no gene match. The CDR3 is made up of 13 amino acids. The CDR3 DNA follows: TGTGCCAGCTCACCCCGACAGGGGGACGAGCAGTACTTC. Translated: CASSPRQGDEQYF. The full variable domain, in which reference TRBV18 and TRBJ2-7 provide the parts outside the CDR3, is NAGVMQNPRHLVRRRGQEARLRCSPMKGHSHVYWYRQLPEEGLKFMVYLQKENIIDESGMPKERFSAEFPKEGPSILRIQQVVRGDSAAYFCASSPRQGDEQYFGPGTRLTVT.

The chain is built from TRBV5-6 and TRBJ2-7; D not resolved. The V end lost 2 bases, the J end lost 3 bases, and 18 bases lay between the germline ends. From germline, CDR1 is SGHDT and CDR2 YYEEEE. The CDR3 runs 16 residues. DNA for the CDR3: TGTGCCAGCAGCTTTCACCTTCGTGAGCCGCTCTACGAGCAGTACTTC. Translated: CASSFHLREPLYEQYF.

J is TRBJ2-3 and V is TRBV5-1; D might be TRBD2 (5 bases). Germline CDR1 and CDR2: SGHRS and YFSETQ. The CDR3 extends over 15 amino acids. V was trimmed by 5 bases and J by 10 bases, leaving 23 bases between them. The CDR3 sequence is CASSSYLADGDPQYF. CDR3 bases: TGCGCCAGCAGTTCCTACCTTGCGGACGGGGATCCGCAGTATTTT.

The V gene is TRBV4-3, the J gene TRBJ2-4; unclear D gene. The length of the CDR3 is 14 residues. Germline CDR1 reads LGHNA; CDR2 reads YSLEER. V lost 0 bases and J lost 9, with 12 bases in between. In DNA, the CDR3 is TGCGCCAGCAGCCAAGAAGGCCGAATGGGCATTCAGTACTTC. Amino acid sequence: CASSQEGRMGIQYF.

The chain's CDR3 is CASSSGLGELFF. CDR3 coding DNA: TGTGCCAGCAGTTCCGGACTCGGGGAGCTGTTTTTT. This chain uses TRBV27 with TRBJ2-2, with D possibly matching TRBD2 (5 bases). The germline CDR1 and CDR2 sequences are MNHEY and SMNVEV (reference sequence). The V end lost 4 bases, the J end lost 7 bases, and 7 bases lay between the germline ends. This CDR3 is built from 12 residues.

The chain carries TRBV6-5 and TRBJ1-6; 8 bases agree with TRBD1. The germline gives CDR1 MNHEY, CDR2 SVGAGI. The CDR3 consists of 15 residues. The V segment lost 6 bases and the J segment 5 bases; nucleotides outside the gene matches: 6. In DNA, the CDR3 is TGTGCCAGCAGCTACGGACAGGGCGATAATTCACCCCTCCACTTT. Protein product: CASSYGQGDNSPLHF.

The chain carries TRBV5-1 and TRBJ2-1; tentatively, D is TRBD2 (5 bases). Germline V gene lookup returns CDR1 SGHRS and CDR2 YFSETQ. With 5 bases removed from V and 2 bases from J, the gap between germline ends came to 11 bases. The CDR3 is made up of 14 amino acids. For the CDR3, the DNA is TGCGCCAGCAGTAGAGGGAGCACCTACAATGAGCAGTTCTTC. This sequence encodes CASSRGSTYNEQFF.

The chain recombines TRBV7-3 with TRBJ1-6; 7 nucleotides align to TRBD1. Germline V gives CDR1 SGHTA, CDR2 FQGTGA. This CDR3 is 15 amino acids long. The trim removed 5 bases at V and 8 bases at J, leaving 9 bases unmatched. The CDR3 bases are TGTGCCAGCAGCACCCGACAGGGAGGGGATTCACCCCTCCACTTT. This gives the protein CASSTRQGGDSPLHF.